This record concerns one TCR beta chain sequence. Its antigen remains unknown. This entry comes from a study of shared clonotypes between healthy human individuals. Overall study context: Participating donors consisted of a couple of women and a few men aged 18 to 49. Points from the study as a whole: Shared clonotypes: 4.5% to 5% naive CD4, around 3.7% naive CD8, around 2.2% memory CD4, 0.4% to 0.45% memory CD8.

The DNA input per sorted-subset replicate PCR was roughly 0.2 ug, corresponding to 30,000 or so T cell genomes. Here immunoSEQ multiplex PCR was the method, and the copy in TCRdb shows in-frame clones only, minus some. The top ten clones hold 0.11% to 0.15% of a sample with roughly 2.6 million clones, 90% to 95% of them seen once. Germline assignment: CDR1 MNHEY and CDR2 SVGAGI. CDR3 length equals 15 residues. V dropped 5 bases and J dropped 6; count of bases not matched to a gene: 4. CD4+ cells underwent separation, giving CD45RA+ naive and CD45RA-negative memory subsets. This receptor was identified in a man aged 18 to 35 in good health. Specimen: naive CD4+ T cells sorted from blood. The subset here: CD45RA+ positively selected. The chain combines TRBV6-5 with TRBJ2-1; 13 bases match TRBD2. The CDR3 DNA sequence: TGTGCCAGCAGTATACTAGCGGGAGGGGCCAATGAGCAGTTCTTC. Amino acids: CASSILAGGANEQFF.